Listed below are T cell receptor beta chains from one sample, sequenced in a study of blood T cell repertoires in COVID-19. The method was immunoSEQ multiplex PCR; TCRdb's version includes in-frame clones alone and lacks a portion of them. The sample holds roughly 150,000 clones, about 88% seen once. Sequencing used peripheral blood. These receptor sequences come from a woman of 80 years or more with COVID-19, enrolled during active disease. The CDR3 runs from the conserved cysteine through the conserved F or W. D genes are given only for firm matches. The listing skips clone size in some rows; elsewhere it reads once, few, many or a size class.

TRBJ2-1,NA,TRBV24-1,NA,TGTGCCACCAGTGACGGACTACTCGATGAGCAGTTCTTC,CATSDGLLDEQFF
TRBJ2-4,NA,TRBV19,NA,TGTGCCAGTGGAAATAGCGGATCAGCCAAAAACATTCAGTACTTC,CASGNSGSAKNIQYF
TRBJ1-1,NA,TRBV24-1,TRBD1,TGTGCCACCAGGGGTGCAGGGGGCCGGGGCACTGAAGCTTTCTTT,CATRGAGGRGTEAFF
TRBJ1-6,NA,TRBV5-1,TRBD1,TGCGCCAGCAGCGATGGGACAGGGCCAAATTCACCCCTCCACTTT,CASSDGTGPNSPLHF
TRBJ1-3,NA,TRBV23-1,TRBD1,TGCGCCAGCAGTCAATCTCGTAACAGGGGGTCTGGAAACACCATATATTTT,CASSQSRNRGSGNTIYF
TRBJ1-1,NA,TRBV5-4,TRBD1,TGTGCCAGCAGCATACAGGGGGTTGGGACTGAAGCTTTCTTT,CASSIQGVGTEAFF
TRBJ2-1,once,TRBV5-8,TRBD2,TGTGCCAGCAGCCCCGGGCTAGCGGGGGGCTACAATGAGCAGTTCTTC,CASSPGLAGGYNEQFF
TRBJ2-1,NA,TRBV2,NA,TGTGCCAGCAGTGACGCGGGTGAGCAGTTCTTC,CASSDAGEQFF
TRBJ1-1,NA,TRBV2,NA,TGTGCCAGCAGCGCAGGGATCACTGAAGCTTTCTTT,CASSAGITEAFF
TRBJ2-1,NA,TRBV5-4,TRBD2,TGTGCCAGCAGCTTGCCGGGAGGGGTTAATGAGCAGTTCTTC,CASSLPGGVNEQFF
TRBJ2-1,NA,TRBV29-1,TRBD1,TGCAGCGTTGAGGGGACAGGGGTATACAATGAGCAGTTCTTC,CSVEGTGVYNEQFF
TRBJ2-7,NA,TRBV19,TRBD2,TGTGCCAGTAACAAGCGGGGAGCTACGGAGCAGTACTTC,CASNKRGATEQYF
TRBJ1-2,few,TRBV19,NA,TGTGCCAGTACCCCGACAGCCTTAAACTATGGCTACACCTTC,CASTPTALNYGYTF
TRBJ2-5,NA,TRBV7-2,TRBD1,TGTGCCAGCAGTGCCGGGACAGGGATGGGCCAAGAGACCCAGTACTTC,CASSAGTGMGQETQYF
TRBJ1-1,once,TRBV7-2,TRBD1,TGTGCCAGCAGCTTCGACAGGGGGGTGAACACTGAAGCTTTCTTT,CASSFDRGVNTEAFF
TRBJ2-7,NA,TRBV6-2/TRBV6-3,TRBD1,TGTGCCAGCAGCCCCCGGACAGGGTTTTCCGAGCAGTACTTC,CASSPRTGFSEQYF